The 18 T cell receptor beta chains below come from one sample, sequenced in a study of shared clonotypes between healthy human individuals. Profiled with immunoSEQ multiplex PCR; TCRdb holds only in-frame clones, not every one. The sample includes hundreds of thousands of clones, 92% of them seen just once. The naive CD8 population came from CD45RO-negative cells selected for CCR7, without terminally differentiated effector memory CD45RA+ cells. Sequencing was carried out using naive CD8+ T cells sorted from blood. These receptors were taken from a man younger than 40 in good health.

This clone was detected only once. The rearrangement joins TRBV14 to TRBJ2-3, with 7 bases lining up with TRBD1. V gave up 4 bases and J gave up 2 bases; unmatched junction bases: 6. Germline V gene sequence: CDR1 SGHDN, CDR2 FVKESK. The CDR3 has 15 residues. The CDR3 loop is CASSRQGGLTDTQYF. DNA of the CDR3: TGTGCCAGCAGCCGTCAAGGGGGCCTCACAGATACGCAGTATTTT.

CDR3 region: CASSPSQGTGNTIYF. The CDR3, as DNA: TGTGCCAGCAGTCCCTCCCAGGGGACTGGAAACACCATATATTTT. The rearrangement uses TRBV27 and TRBJ1-3; maybe TRBD1 (6 bases). This CDR3 contains 15 residues. CDR1 is MNHEY, CDR2 SMNVEV, per germline (reference sequence). V was shortened by 5 bases and J by 2 bases, with 13 bases between the two germline ends.

The gene calls are TRBV27 and TRBJ2-7, with TRBD2 matching 11 bases. Losses at the gene ends were 6 bases for V and 2 bases for J; bases not matched to a gene: 9. Germline V gives CDR1 MNHEY, CDR2 SMNVEV (reference sequence). This CDR3 has 16 amino acids. This CDR3 is CASSQYTSGSAYEQYF. As DNA, the CDR3 is TGTGCCAGCAGCCAATACACTAGCGGGAGTGCCTACGAGCAGTACTTC.

The chain is built from TRBV6-6 and TRBJ2-5, with D tentatively TRBD1 (6 bases). The CDR3 is made up of 16 amino acids. Germline V CDR1 and CDR2: MNHNY, SVGAGI (reference sequence). V was clipped by 0 bases and J by 0 bases, with 11 bases between them. CDR3 sequence reads: CASSYSRDRNQETQYF. Here the CDR3 DNA reads TGTGCCAGCAGTTACTCCCGCGACAGGAACCAAGAGACCCAGTACTTC.

CDR3 loop: CASGPDSSSYNEQFF. CDR3 coding DNA: TGTGCCAGCGGCCCCGACAGCAGCTCCTACAATGAGCAGTTCTTC. This sequence joins TRBV28 and TRBJ2-1, with a weak D call TRBD1 (5 bases). The germline gives CDR1 MDHEN, CDR2 SYDVKM. The CDR3 has 15 amino acids. The V end lost 8 bases, the J end lost 0 bases, and 14 bases lay between the germline ends.

The chain recombines TRBV11-2 with TRBJ2-1; TRBD1 might be the D (5 bases). There are 14 residues in the CDR3. The V gene's germline CDR1 is SGHAT and CDR2 FQNNGV. Trimming took off 6 bases at V and 5 bases at J, with 14 bases between the two ends. The CDR3 DNA reads as TGTGCCAGCAGTAGCTTGAAGGGGCACAATGAGCAGTTCTTC. It translates to CASSSLKGHNEQFF.

This clone was seen a few times. The chain has TRBV6-5 and TRBJ2-7; D unresolved. Per germline, CDR1 MNHEY and CDR2 SVGAGI. V gave up 0 bases and J gave up 2 bases, with 14 bases separating them. The CDR3 has 16 residues. The CDR3 protein is CASSYSSFSSTYEQYF. The CDR3 nucleotides are TGTGCCAGCAGTTACTCGTCGTTCAGTAGCACCTACGAGCAGTACTTC.

The V call is TRBV7-3, the J call TRBJ2-1, with 11 bases lining up with TRBD2. Germline CDR1 is SGHTA and CDR2 is FQGTGA. CDR3 length equals 17 residues. V dropped 0 bases and J dropped 5; count of bases not matched to a gene: 6. CDR3 nucleotides: TGTGCCAGCAGCTTAACGTACGCGACTAGCGGGGACAATGAGCAGTTCTTC. This gives the protein CASSLTYATSGDNEQFF.

The chain links TRBV28 to TRBJ2-1, with 8 nucleotides matching TRBD2. Germline V gene lookup returns CDR1 MDHEN and CDR2 SYDVKM. The CDR3 is made up of 15 amino acids. V lost 7 bases to trimming and J lost 3 bases; unmatched junction nucleotides: 8. Written as DNA, the CDR3 is TGTGCCAGCATTTCGGGAGGGAGCTACTACAATGAGCAGTTCTTC. Amino acid sequence: CASISGGSYYNEQFF.

J is TRBJ2-3 and V is TRBV6-6; D is unclear. Per the germline V gene, CDR1 is MNHNY and CDR2 is SVGAGI (reference sequence). CDR3 length: 12 amino acids. V was clipped by 6 bases and J by 8 bases, with 12 bases between them. The CDR3 loop reads CASSLDPTTQYF. The CDR3 DNA sequence: TGTGCCAGCAGCTTGGACCCCACTACGCAGTATTTT.

The chain joins TRBV9 to TRBJ1-2; 12 bases agree with TRBD1. Germline V gene sequence: CDR1 SGDLS, CDR2 YYNGEE. CDR3 size: 12 residues. The V gene end was trimmed by 4 bases and the J gene end by 14 bases; junction bases not matched to a gene: 6. The CDR3 DNA reads as TGTGCCAGCAGCCCCCGGGACAGGGGGCTAACCTTC. Amino acids: CASSPRDRGLTF.

The gene calls are TRBV6-1 and TRBJ2-3; D assignment may be TRBD1 or TRBD2 (5 bases each). The CDR3 totals 14 residues. CDR1 and CDR2 (germline): MNHNS, SASEGT. V gave up 3 bases and J gave up 4 bases, with 11 bases separating them. The CDR3 nucleotides are TGTGCCAGCAGTGAGCTCTGGGGGTCAGATACGCAGTATTTT. Translation gives CASSELWGSDTQYF.

DNA for the CDR3: TGCGCCAGCAGTGATGGCCGCACAGATACGCAGTATTTT. Amino acids: CASSDGRTDTQYF. This chain uses TRBV10-1 with TRBJ2-3; D ambiguous. V lost 3 bases, J lost 1 base, and 5 bases lay in between. CDR1 is WNHNN and CDR2 is SYGVQD in the germline V gene (reference sequence). The CDR3 sequence is 13 residues long.

The chain carries TRBV7-9 and TRBJ2-7; D ambiguous. The CDR3 runs to 14 residues. Germline loops: CDR1 SEHNR, CDR2 FQNEAQ (reference sequence). The V and J ends lost 4 bases and 7 bases respectively, with 17 bases between them. CDR3 bases: TGTGCCAGCAGCTCGGGCCTTGTCCCCCAAGAGCAGTACTTC. This encodes CASSSGLVPQEQYF.

The chain is built from TRBV4-3 and TRBJ2-7; 10 bases are shared with TRBD2. The germline V gene encodes CDR1 LGHNA and CDR2 YSLEER. The CDR3 has 19 amino acids. J was trimmed by 0 bases and V by 1 base; bases with no gene match: 12. The CDR3 bases are TGCGCCAGCAGCCAAGCCCCCCCCCGGACTAGCGGTTTCTCCTACGAGCAGTACTTC. It translates to CASSQAPPRTSGFSYEQYF.

V usage is TRBV27 and J usage is TRBJ1-2; 8 positions match TRBD1. CDR3 length: 16 residues. The J segment lost 5 bases and the V segment lost 6 bases, leaving 14 bases of the junction unmatched. CDR1 is MNHEY and CDR2 is SMNVEV in the germline V gene (reference sequence). CDR3 region: CASRHPARTGLYGYTF. Written as DNA, the CDR3 is TGTGCCAGCAGGCACCCCGCCAGGACAGGGCTTTATGGCTACACCTTC.

This chain connects TRBV6-5 to TRBJ1-1; no firm D call. Trimming took 0 bases from V and 0 from J, leaving 11 bases between them. The germline CDR1 and CDR2 sequences are MNHEY and SVGAGI. The CDR3 spans 16 residues. The DNA of the CDR3 is TGTGCCAGCAGTTACTCGAATGGCATTATGAACACTGAAGCTTTCTTT. It is translated as CASSYSNGIMNTEAFF.

A note on this clone: Other nucleotide sequences in the sample specify the same CDR3. This sequence joins TRBV20-1 and TRBJ2-3, with unresolved D. With 6 bases removed from V and 4 bases from J, the gap between germline ends came to 2 bases. Germline CDR1 DFQATT, CDR2 SNEGSKA (reference sequence). This CDR3 contains 9 residues. CDR3: CSAADTQYF. The CDR3, as DNA: TGCAGTGCCGCAGATACGCAGTATTTT.